This entry lists 32 T cell receptor beta chains sequenced from one sample in a study of identifying expanded T cells in peripheral blood. Profiling relied on immunoSEQ multiplex PCR, and the TCRdb table lists in-frame clones only, not all of them. The sample holds about 78,000 clones; roughly four fifths are singletons and the top ten take about 17%. The source material was blood. Receptors were obtained from a person aged 18 to 69 in good health.

The gene calls are TRBV7-3 and TRBJ2-5; 7 bases agree with TRBD2. The CDR3 is 15 residues long. J gave up 5 bases and V 4 bases, and 10 bases lay outside the gene matches. Germline assignment: CDR1 SGHTA and CDR2 FQGTGA. For the CDR3, the DNA is TGTGCCAGCAGCTCACAAGGACTAGTCGGCGAGACCCAGTACTTC. It translates to CASSSQGLVGETQYF.

The chain carries TRBV18 and TRBJ1-4; D is possibly TRBD1 (5 bases). Trimming removed 3 bases from V and 7 bases from J, with 18 bases in between. The germline V gene has CDR1 KGHSH and CDR2 LQKENI. This CDR3 has 16 residues. The CDR3 spells CASSPTPAGGSEKLFF. CDR3 DNA: TGTGCCAGCTCACCGACGCCGGCTGGGGGGAGTGAAAAACTGTTTTTT.

This chain joins TRBV6-1 and TRBJ1-3; D possibly corresponds to TRBD1 (5 bases). The V end was cut by 6 bases, the J end by 7 bases, with 16 bases between. Germline CDR1 is MNHNS and CDR2 is SASEGT. This CDR3 contains 14 residues. The DNA for the CDR3 is TGTGCCAGCAGGCCTGGGGGGGACGGGAACACCATATATTTT. Translation: CASRPGGDGNTIYF.

The chain has TRBV19 and TRBJ2-3; 8 positions agree with TRBD1. This CDR3 has 16 residues. The J segment lost 4 bases and the V segment lost 4 bases, leaving 10 bases of the junction unmatched. The germline V gene has CDR1 LNHDA and CDR2 SQIVND (reference sequence). CDR3 DNA: TGTGCCAGTAGTACTTCTGGGACAGGAGCCGCAGATACGCAGTATTTT. Its protein product is CASSTSGTGAADTQYF.

The V and J genes are TRBV19 and TRBJ2-2, with a possible D match to TRBD1 (5 bases). The CDR3 is 14 residues long. CDR1 and CDR2 (germline): LNHDA, SQIVND (reference sequence). Trimming cost V 9 bases and J 4 bases, with 15 bases left between them. The CDR3 here is CASASQGVTGELFF. CDR3 in DNA: TGTGCCAGCGCCAGTCAGGGTGTCACCGGGGAGCTGTTTTTT.

The V gene is TRBV4-2, the J gene TRBJ1-1; maybe TRBD1 (5 bases). This CDR3 comprises 15 residues. V was pared by 1 base and J by 1 base, with 10 bases between. Germline CDR1 reads LGHNA; CDR2 reads YNFKEQ. CDR3: CASSQGPGANTEAFF. Here the CDR3 DNA reads TGTGCCAGCAGCCAAGGACCCGGGGCGAACACTGAAGCTTTCTTT.

The chain couples TRBV11-3 to TRBJ1-2, with 8 bases that match TRBD1. The trim removed 3 bases at V and 5 bases at J, leaving 17 bases unmatched. CDR1 is SGHNT, CDR2 YENEEA, per germline. The CDR3 runs 18 residues. CDR3 DNA: TGTGCCAGCAGCTTGGTGGGGACAGGCAACGAACGGCGATATGGCTACACCTTC. Its protein is CASSLVGTGNERRYGYTF.

The gene calls are TRBV7-2 and TRBJ2-7; 9 bases are shared with TRBD2. Per the germline V gene, CDR1 is SGHTA and CDR2 is FQGNSA. The CDR3 covers 14 residues. Trimming at V came to 4 bases and at J to 3 bases, leaving 4 bases not matched to a gene. The CDR3 nucleotides read TGTGCCAGCAGCTCAATAGCGGGGGTCTACGAGCAGTACTTC. Translation gives CASSSIAGVYEQYF.

This sequence joins TRBV28 and TRBJ1-1, with 7 bases that match TRBD1. CDR1 is MDHEN, CDR2 SYDVKM, per germline. CDR3 length: 16 amino acids. The junction had 10 bases not matched to a gene; V was cut back by 2 bases and J by 4 bases. The CDR3 loop reads CASSLPYEGASTEAFF. The CDR3 region has the DNA TGTGCCAGCAGTTTACCCTACGAGGGGGCTAGCACTGAAGCTTTCTTT.

V gene TRBV27 combines with J gene TRBJ2-1, with D tentatively TRBD1 (6 bases). V dropped 5 bases and J dropped 7 bases, with 12 bases sitting between them. The CDR3 consists of 13 residues. CDR1 is MNHEY, CDR2 SMNVEV, per germline (reference sequence). This CDR3 reads CASSKKGGNEQFF. For the CDR3, the DNA is TGTGCCAGCAGTAAGAAAGGGGGTAATGAGCAGTTCTTC.

The chain joins TRBV30 to TRBJ2-5; D may match TRBD1 or TRBD2 (5 bases each). V lost 4 bases, J lost 0 bases, and 15 bases lay in between. This CDR3 is built from 15 residues. Germline loops: CDR1 GTSNPN, CDR2 SVGIG (reference sequence). CDR3 in amino acids: CAWTPPGAYQETQYF. The DNA for the CDR3 is TGTGCCTGGACGCCCCCCGGGGCGTACCAAGAGACCCAGTACTTC.

The J gene is TRBJ1-1, the V gene TRBV7-9; D is ambiguous. The CDR3 runs 15 residues. CDR1 SEHNR and CDR2 FQNEAQ come from the germline V gene (reference sequence). The germline V and J ends were trimmed by 2 bases and 1 base, with 11 bases remaining between them. The CDR3 nucleotides read TGTGCCAGCAGCTTACCAGGAGGATCGAACACTGAAGCTTTCTTT. Amino acid sequence: CASSLPGGSNTEAFF.

The chain combines TRBV7-3 with TRBJ2-3, with D perhaps matching TRBD2 (6 bases). The length of the CDR3 is 17 residues. Germline V CDR1 and CDR2: SGHTA, FQGTGA. V was cut by 2 bases and J by 5 bases, with 20 bases left in between. For the CDR3, the DNA is TGTGCCAGCAGCTTAGAACAACGCGGGGCCCCCCGAGATACGCAGTATTTT. Its protein product is CASSLEQRGAPRDTQYF.

This rearrangement joins TRBV10-3 to TRBJ2-7; D gene ambiguous. This CDR3 is built from 15 residues. The V end lost 2 bases, the J end lost 0 bases, and 11 bases lay between the germline ends. Germline assignment: CDR1 ENHRY and CDR2 SYGVKD. The CDR3 loop is CAISEPLRSSYEQYF. As DNA, the CDR3 is TGTGCCATCAGTGAGCCTCTCAGGAGCTCCTACGAGCAGTACTTC.

The chain employs TRBV9 and TRBJ1-2; D is unclear. Germline V gene data show CDR1 as SGDLS and CDR2 as YYNGEE. The V end lost 4 bases, the J end lost 1 base, and 11 bases lay between the germline ends. This CDR3 is 14 amino acids long. The chain's CDR3 is CASSSRVYNYGYTF. The CDR3 DNA is TGTGCCAGCAGCAGTAGGGTCTATAACTATGGCTACACCTTC.

V is TRBV7-2 and J is TRBJ2-7; D gene ambiguous. The germline V gene encodes CDR1 SGHTA and CDR2 FQGNSA. Trimming left V 2 bases short and J 6 bases short, with 11 bases between. The CDR3 loop spans 13 amino acids. CDR3: CASSLRYGTEQYF. Written as DNA, the CDR3 is TGTGCCAGCAGCTTACGGTACGGCACCGAGCAGTACTTC. The entire variable domain, with the rest obtained from reference TRBV7-2 and TRBJ2-7, is as follows: GAGVSQSPSNKVTEKGKDVELRCDPISGHTALYWYRQSLGQGLEFLIYFQGNSAPDKSGLPSDRFSAERTGGSVSTLTIQRTQQEDSAVYLCASSLRYGTEQYFGPGTRLTVT.

This chain connects TRBV6-6 to TRBJ1-3; D might be TRBD1 (5 bases). Germline CDR1 is MNHNY and CDR2 is SVGAGI (reference sequence). The CDR3 loop spans 14 amino acids. V was trimmed by 5 bases and J by 0 bases, leaving 8 bases between them. This CDR3 reads CASSRQSSGNTIYF. The CDR3 nucleotides are TGTGCCAGCAGTCGACAGAGCTCTGGAAACACCATATATTTT.

V is TRBV18 and J is TRBJ1-2, with a weak D call TRBD1 (6 bases). The germline V and J ends were trimmed by 2 bases and 4 bases, with 17 bases remaining between them. The CDR3 has 16 residues. Per germline, CDR1 KGHSH and CDR2 LQKENI. This CDR3 reads CASSPDFNGGGYGYTF. In DNA form, the CDR3 reads TGTGCCAGCTCACCAGATTTTAATGGGGGCGGCTATGGCTACACCTTC.

The chain links TRBV5-1 to TRBJ2-1, with 13 bases identical to TRBD2. J lost 5 bases, V lost 4 bases, and 6 bases had no gene match. The CDR3 has 16 amino acids. Germline values: CDR1 SGHRS, CDR2 YFSETQ. DNA of the CDR3: TGCGCCAGCAGCCGAGATGGGACTAGCGGGAACAATGAGCAGTTCTTC. Protein: CASSRDGTSGNNEQFF.

The sample holds one count of this clone. The CDR3 region has the DNA TGTGCCAGCAGCCAAGAACCAGGCTCCTACAATGAGCAGTTCTTC. Its translation is CASSQEPGSYNEQFF. The V and J genes are TRBV11-3 and TRBJ2-1; D is uncertain. Germline lookup yields CDR1 SGHNT and CDR2 YENEEA. This CDR3 is built from 15 residues. Trimming cost V 5 bases and J 0 bases, with 11 bases left between them.

This chain's CDR3 is CASSLSTGLADTYEQYF. DNA of the CDR3: TGTGCCAGCAGCTTAAGTACAGGTCTAGCAGACACCTACGAGCAGTACTTC. The rearrangement uses TRBV11-2 and TRBJ2-7; D may match TRBD1 or TRBD2 (5 bases each). The CDR3 is 17 amino acids. Germline values: CDR1 SGHAT, CDR2 FQNNGV. V was clipped by 2 bases and J by 2 bases, with 19 bases between them.

The J gene is TRBJ1-2, the V gene TRBV15; no reliable D call. V shed 0 bases and J shed 3 bases, with 8 bases lying between them. Germline values: CDR1 LNHNV, CDR2 YYDKDF (reference sequence). This CDR3 has 14 amino acids. CDR3 region: CATSRERSDYGYTF. DNA of the CDR3: TGTGCCACCAGCAGAGAGAGGTCGGACTATGGCTACACCTTC.

The chain links TRBV19 to TRBJ2-3; TRBD2 aligns across 10 bases. The CDR3 runs to 17 residues. The V gene end was trimmed by 3 bases and the J gene end by 3 bases; junction bases not matched to a gene: 9. Germline CDR1 and CDR2: LNHDA and SQIVND (reference sequence). CDR3 in amino acids: CASSIRGLAGETDTQYF. The CDR3 DNA reads as TGTGCCAGTAGTATCCGGGGGCTAGCGGGAGAAACAGATACGCAGTATTTT.

The chain recombines TRBV28 with TRBJ1-2, with D uncertain. Deletions cut 1 base from V and 2 bases from J, with 11 bases between. CDR3 length: 15 amino acids. The germline V gene has CDR1 MDHEN and CDR2 SYDVKM. The CDR3 is CASSLLALRNYGYTF. CDR3 DNA: TGTGCCAGCAGTTTATTAGCCCTCAGGAACTATGGCTACACCTTC.

J is TRBJ1-5 and V is TRBV6-5; D remains unclear. CDR1 is MNHEY, CDR2 SVGAGI, per germline. Trimming stripped 4 bases from V and 6 bases from J, with 10 bases between. The CDR3 contains 13 residues. CDR3 DNA: TGTGCCAGCAGTTTTACGCCAAGTCAGCCCCAGCATTTT. Encoded protein: CASSFTPSQPQHF.

V is TRBV5-6 and J is TRBJ1-2; tentatively, D is TRBD1 (5 bases). Germline values: CDR1 SGHDT, CDR2 YYEEEE. V shed 8 bases and J shed 4 bases, with 12 bases lying between them. This CDR3 spans 12 amino acids. As DNA, the CDR3 is TGTGCCAGTTCGGGACGTCTCTATGGCTACACCTTC. Protein product: CASSGRLYGYTF.

This clone was detected a few times. The chain is built from TRBV27 and TRBJ2-2; TRBD2 might be the D (6 bases). The V end lost 8 bases, the J end lost 1 base, and 8 bases lay between the germline ends. The germline V gene has CDR1 MNHEY and CDR2 SMNVEV (reference sequence). The CDR3 extends over 13 amino acids. CDR3 amino acids: CASRDWNTGELFF. As DNA, the CDR3 is TGTGCCAGCCGGGACTGGAACACCGGGGAGCTGTTTTTT.

This sequence joins TRBV5-6 and TRBJ1-5; D unclear. The germline gives CDR1 SGHDT, CDR2 YYEEEE. This CDR3 has 14 amino acids. V lost 2 bases to trimming and J lost 0 bases, with 6 bases between them. Here the CDR3 reads CASSFQYSNQPQHF. The DNA for the CDR3 is TGTGCCAGCAGCTTTCAGTATAGCAATCAGCCCCAGCATTTT.

The rearrangement joins TRBV7-2 to TRBJ2-7; maybe TRBD2 (7 bases). Per germline, CDR1 SGHTA and CDR2 FQGNSA. Trimming removed 1 base at V and 0 bases at J, with 13 bases between. CDR3 length: 16 residues. The CDR3 is CASSLEGGASSYEQYF. CDR3 nucleotide sequence: TGTGCCAGCAGCTTAGAAGGGGGGGCGAGCTCCTACGAGCAGTACTTC.

The V gene is TRBV10-3, the J gene TRBJ1-1; D is possibly TRBD1 (5 bases). Per the germline V gene, CDR1 is ENHRY and CDR2 is SYGVKD. This CDR3 contains 17 residues. With 6 bases removed from V and 2 bases from J, the gap between germline ends came to 22 bases. The CDR3 sequence: CAISPDAASGPNTEAFF. The DNA of the CDR3 is TGTGCCATCAGCCCTGACGCCGCATCGGGGCCAAACACTGAAGCTTTCTTT.

V usage is TRBV5-4 and J usage is TRBJ2-5; 8 bases agree with TRBD1. V was clipped by 6 bases and J by 2 bases; unmatched bases: 3. CDR1 is SGHNT, CDR2 YYREEE, per germline (reference sequence). The CDR3 is made up of 13 amino acids. The CDR3, as DNA: TGTGCCAGCATAGACAGGGGACAAGAGACCCAGTACTTC. This gives the protein CASIDRGQETQYF.

The V call is TRBV12-5, the J call TRBJ2-3, with D possibly TRBD1 on 6 matching bases. The germline V gene has CDR1 LGHNT and CDR2 FRNRAP. Trimming left V 1 base short and J 3 bases short, with 14 bases between. The CDR3 runs to 16 residues. CDR3 sequence: CASGLALTTGTDTQYF. In DNA form, the CDR3 reads TGTGCTAGTGGTTTGGCGCTAACCACAGGGACAGATACGCAGTATTTT.